Listed here are 22 T cell receptor beta chains from one sample, sequenced in a study of T cells after yellow fever vaccination (dated 2019 in TCRdb). What this sample's treatment or condition label stands for: live attenuated yellow fever vaccine strain. Libraries were made using 5' RACE. This sample was sequenced with an Illumina HiSeq 2500. The public reads were reprocessed in TCRdb via fastp at Q25 and MiXCR, keeping in-frame beta chains. Entries that share a CDR3 protein sequence are merged under the most common genes and DNA. The sample profile shows 400,000 or so distinct CDR3 sequences; 9.5% to 13% of them were found once. Around 18% of the sample is taken by the ten largest. This specimen consisted of PBMCs, obtained on the day of the first yellow fever vaccination. The receptor set was obtained from a man younger than 35 who received the YFV17D yellow fever vaccine.

This clonotype was counted many times. The chain employs TRBV4-1 and TRBJ2-4, with 7 bases that match TRBD1. Trimming removed 2 bases from V and 0 bases from J; junction bases left unmatched: 7. Germline CDR1 MGHRA, CDR2 YSYEKL. The CDR3 totals 17 residues. CDR3 nucleotide sequence: TGCGCCAGCAGCCAACCCTACAGGGGTGAAGCCAAAAACATTCAGTACTTC. It yields the protein CASSQPYRGEAKNIQYF.

There are a few counts of this clonotype. This chain links TRBV20-1 with TRBJ1-2, with TRBD1 matching over 8 bases. This CDR3 comprises 14 residues. Germline CDR1 reads DFQATT; CDR2 reads SNEGSKA (reference sequence). V gave up 3 bases and J gave up 4 bases; unmatched junction bases: 7. DNA of the CDR3: TGCAGTGCTAGCTCGACAGGGGTGACCTATGGCTACACCTTC. It codes for CSASSTGVTYGYTF.

A few counts support this clonotype. The chain employs TRBV5-4 and TRBJ2-7; TRBD1 matches at 9 bases. Trimming took 4 bases from V and 0 from J; bases not matched to a gene: 8. The CDR3 totals 16 residues. Germline CDR1 SGHNT, CDR2 YYREEE (reference sequence). The CDR3 nucleotides are TGTGCCAGCAGCATCGGACAGGGGCAGAGCTCCTACGAGCAGTACTTC. Translation: CASSIGQGQSSYEQYF. Using reference TRBV5-4 and TRBJ2-7 for the parts outside the CDR3, the full variable domain is ETGVTQSPTHLIKTRGQQVTLRCSSQSGHNTVSWYQQALGQGPQFIFQYYREEENGRGNFPPRFSGLQFPNYSSELNVNALELDDSALYLCASSIGQGQSSYEQYFGPGTRLTVT.

The V gene is TRBV7-9, the J gene TRBJ2-5; D is possibly TRBD2 (6 bases). The V gene's germline CDR1 is SEHNR and CDR2 FQNEAQ (reference sequence). Trimming removed 5 bases at V and 0 bases at J, with 13 bases between. The CDR3 is 15 residues long. The chain's CDR3 is CASSPRDFDQETQYF. For the CDR3, the DNA is TGTGCCAGCAGCCCCCGGGACTTCGACCAAGAGACCCAGTACTTC.

V and J are TRBV6-2 or TRBV6-3 and TRBJ2-3; D gene ambiguous. This CDR3 is built from 14 residues. CDR1 is MNHEY, CDR2 SVGEGT, per germline. V gave up 2 bases and J gave up 1 base, with 7 bases separating them. The CDR3 bases are TGTGCCAGCAGTTACCGGCCAGGCACAGATACGCAGTATTTT. Its translation: CASSYRPGTDTQYF.

This clonotype was recorded at least ten times. The chain combines TRBV20-1 with TRBJ2-7; 11 bases align to TRBD1. The CDR3 is 13 amino acids. Per the germline V gene, CDR1 is DFQATT and CDR2 is SNEGSKA (reference sequence). V lost 8 bases to trimming and J lost 7 bases; unmatched junction nucleotides: 10. The CDR3 coding sequence is TGCAGTACATACTCGGGACAGGGGGTAGAGCAGTACTTC. Translating gives CSTYSGQGVEQYF.

V and J are TRBV7-2 and TRBJ2-2; 7 bases align to TRBD2. The ends lost 7 bases at V and 1 base at J; junction bases unmatched: 3. The CDR3 length is 14 residues. CDR1 is SGHTA, CDR2 FQGNSA, per germline. Here the CDR3 reads CASKGEGNTGELFF. The CDR3, as DNA: TGTGCCAGCAAAGGGGAGGGGAACACCGGGGAGCTGTTTTTT.

This chain uses TRBV7-9 with TRBJ1-3; D call uncertain. V lost 2 bases and J lost 0, with 5 bases in between. This CDR3 is 14 amino acids long. Germline assignment: CDR1 SEHNR and CDR2 FQNEAQ (reference sequence). The CDR3 is CASSLYSSGNTIYF. CDR3 bases: TGTGCCAGCAGCTTATACAGCTCTGGAAACACCATATATTTT.

The V call is TRBV27, the J call TRBJ2-2, with TRBD1 as a possible D gene (6 bases). V lost 4 bases to trimming and J lost 6 bases, with 18 bases between them. The CDR3 totals 16 residues. Per germline, CDR1 MNHEY and CDR2 SMNVEV (reference sequence). Here the CDR3 reads CASSSIQGKVPGELFF. The CDR3 DNA sequence: TGTGCCAGCAGTTCAATCCAGGGGAAGGTTCCCGGGGAGCTGTTTTTT.

This clonotype was observed a handful of times. The rearrangement joins TRBV12-3 or TRBV12-4 to TRBJ2-5; D possibly corresponds to TRBD1 (7 bases). V was pared by 2 bases and J by 4 bases, with 14 bases between. CDR3 length equals 15 residues. The DNA for the CDR3 is TGTGCCAGCAGTTTAAAAGGCCAGGGGGGAGAGACCCAGTACTTC. Its translation: CASSLKGQGGETQYF.

The chain joins TRBV18 to TRBJ1-1, with a weak D call TRBD1 (6 bases). CDR3 length: 15 residues. V was cut by 3 bases and J by 2 bases, with 13 bases left in between. Per germline, CDR1 KGHSH and CDR2 LQKENI. The CDR3 region has the DNA TGTGCCAGCTCACCGTCTCAGGGGAGCAACACTGAAGCTTTCTTT. Its protein is CASSPSQGSNTEAFF.

This clonotype was counted many times. This chain uses TRBV7-2 with TRBJ2-7; 8 bases are shared with TRBD1. J lost 1 base, V lost 2 bases, and 7 bases had no gene match. Germline V CDR1 and CDR2: SGHTA, FQGNSA. The CDR3 has 16 amino acids. The CDR3 is CASSLYPGGNSYEQYF. The CDR3, as DNA: TGTGCCAGCAGCTTATATCCAGGGGGCAATTCCTACGAGCAGTACTTC.

This clonotype was observed a few times. The chain uses TRBV12-3 or TRBV12-4 and TRBJ1-2; D ambiguous. Between the trimmed V and J ends, which lost 5 bases and 5 bases, there was a span of 9 bases. CDR3 length equals 12 residues. This CDR3 reads CASSPRPYGYTF. The CDR3 region has the DNA TGTGCCAGCAGTCCCCGTCCATATGGCTACACCTTC.

This clonotype came up many times. The chain employs TRBV25-1 and TRBJ2-7, with unresolved D. The CDR3 consists of 14 residues. Per the germline V gene, CDR1 is MGHDK and CDR2 is SYGVNS. V lost 1 base and J lost 5, with 12 bases in between. In nucleotides, the CDR3 is TGTGCCAGCAGTGAATTGACCTTAAGGAACGAGCAGTACGTC. Protein product: CASSELTLRNEQYV.

This clonotype was recorded once. The V call is TRBV3-1, the J call TRBJ1-5; D gene unclear. CDR1 LGHDT and CDR2 YNNKEL come from the germline V gene (reference sequence). Between the trimmed V and J ends, which lost 1 base and 0 bases, there was a span of 7 bases. The CDR3 is 15 amino acids. The DNA of the CDR3 is TGTGCCAGCAGCCAAGGGAGTAATAGCAATCAGCCCCAGCATTTT. Encoded protein: CASSQGSNSNQPQHF.

The table lists this clonotype with many counts. The chain recombines TRBV23-1 with TRBJ2-3; TRBD2 aligns across 8 bases. TRBV23-1 is filed as an ORF, its function uncertain. The CDR3 contains 15 residues. V was pared by 2 bases and J by 3 bases, with 4 bases of the junction left unmatched. CDR3 sequence (DNA): TGCGCCAGCAGTCAAGGTAGCGGGGAGACAGATACGCAGTATTTT. It codes for CASSQGSGETDTQYF.

Ten or more counts support this clonotype. The rearrangement joins TRBV4-1 to TRBJ2-5; 10 bases are a match to TRBD1. Germline CDR1 and CDR2: MGHRA and YSYEKL. This CDR3 has 13 residues. The ends lost 6 bases at V and 5 bases at J; junction bases unmatched: 3. CDR3 in amino acids: CASRGQGPETQYF. CDR3 DNA sequence: TGCGCCAGCAGGGGACAGGGGCCGGAGACCCAGTACTTC.

The V gene is TRBV18, the J gene TRBJ2-7; the match to TRBD1 covers 9 bases. This CDR3 region has 15 residues. Germline CDR1 KGHSH, CDR2 LQKENI. V shed 0 bases and J 5 bases; nucleotides not matched to a gene: 5. This chain's CDR3 is CASSPPGTGLHEQYV. The CDR3, as DNA: TGTGCCAGCTCACCACCCGGGACAGGGTTACACGAGCAGTACGTC.

The genes are TRBV5-4 and TRBJ2-7, with unresolved D. This CDR3 is 13 amino acids long. Germline V lookup: CDR1 SGHNT, CDR2 YYREEE (reference sequence). The V gene lost 2 bases and the J gene lost 1 base, with 7 bases spanning the gap. DNA of the CDR3: TGTGCCAGCAGCTTTCCGTTTTCCTACGAGCAGTACTTC. Its protein is CASSFPFSYEQYF. Full variable domain (remainder filled in from reference TRBV5-4 and TRBJ2-7): ETGVTQSPTHLIKTRGQQVTLRCSSQSGHNTVSWYQQALGQGPQFIFQYYREEENGRGNFPPRFSGLQFPNYSSELNVNALELDDSALYLCASSFPFSYEQYFGPGTRLTVT.

This clonotype has a handful of counts. The chain links TRBV4-2 to TRBJ2-7; D uncertain. Per germline, CDR1 LGHNA and CDR2 YNFKEQ. The V and J ends lost 4 bases and 6 bases respectively, with 19 bases between them. There are 15 residues in the CDR3. The CDR3: CASSLDGSLSGEQYF. The CDR3 region has the DNA TGTGCCAGCAGCCTAGACGGGTCGCTGTCGGGCGAGCAGTACTTC.

In its sample, this clonotype was seen a few times. The chain has TRBV4-3 and TRBJ2-2; 7 bases align to TRBD1. Looked up from germline, CDR1 is LGHNA and CDR2 is YSLEER. This CDR3 comprises 17 residues. With V trimmed by 0 bases and J by 5 bases, 9 bases remained unmatched. CDR3 in amino acids: CASSQEIIGTETGELFF. CDR3 bases: TGCGCCAGCAGCCAAGAAATAATCGGGACAGAAACCGGGGAGCTGTTTTTT.

Only a few counts were recorded for this clonotype. The chain carries TRBV5-1 and TRBJ1-1; D call uncertain. The V end was cut by 4 bases, the J end by 6 bases, with 19 bases between. The CDR3 sequence is 15 residues long. Germline CDR1 reads SGHRS; CDR2 reads YFSETQ. The CDR3 region has the DNA TGCGCCAGCAGCGTCGGGGAATTGTTCTTGTCTGAAGCTTTCTTT. This translates into CASSVGELFLSEAFF.